The 25 T cell receptor beta chains below come from one sample, sequenced in a study of blood T cell repertoires in COVID-19. Sequencing was performed with immunoSEQ multiplex PCR; in TCRdb, only in-frame clones are kept and a portion is missing. Of 95,000 to 150,000 clones listed, 70% to 80% are singletons. Sequenced input: peripheral blood. The receptors shown here come from a man aged 35 to 55 with active or convalescent COVID-19.

The rearrangement links TRBV3-1 (or the pseudogene TRBV3-2) to TRBJ2-1, with TRBD2 as a possible D gene (6 bases). CDR3 length: 15 residues. Germline CDR1 LGHDT, CDR2 YNNKEL (reference sequence). Trimming took 4 bases from V and 6 from J, leaving 16 bases between them. The CDR3 protein is CASSLDTSPSNEQFF. In nucleotides, the CDR3 is TGTGCCAGCAGCCTAGACACTAGCCCTTCCAATGAGCAGTTCTTC.

The CDR3 region has the DNA TGCAGTGCTAGTAGGGGAGGGAATGATCAGCCCCAGCATTTT. This encodes CSASRGGNDQPQHF. This chain uses TRBV20-1 with TRBJ1-5; the D gene is possibly TRBD1 (5 bases). Per germline, CDR1 DFQATT and CDR2 SNEGSKA (reference sequence). The CDR3 runs to 14 residues. The V end was cut by 3 bases, the J end by 5 bases, with 14 bases between.

The chain uses TRBV3-1 (or the pseudogene TRBV3-2) and TRBJ2-7; the D is unclear. The length of the CDR3 is 15 residues. Germline CDR1 and CDR2: LGHDT and YNNKEL (reference sequence). Trimming pared 1 base from V and 0 bases from J, leaving 10 bases between. CDR3 nucleotide sequence: TGTGCCAGCAGCCAAGTTAGCCAAAGCTCCTACGAGCAGTACTTC. Amino acids: CASSQVSQSSYEQYF.

This chain uses TRBV14 with TRBJ2-7, with 8 nucleotides matching TRBD2. The CDR3 consists of 15 residues. V shed 0 bases and J 3 bases; nucleotides not matched to a gene: 4. Looked up from germline, CDR1 is SGHDN and CDR2 is FVKESK. The DNA for the CDR3 is TGTGCCAGCAGCCAAGAAACACTAGCGGTCTACGAGCAGTACTTC. Translation: CASSQETLAVYEQYF.

The chain recombines TRBV2 with TRBJ1-1, with D perhaps matching TRBD1 (6 bases). V lost 5 bases, J lost 7 bases, and 11 bases lay in between. The CDR3 covers 12 residues. CDR1 is SNHLY and CDR2 is FYNNEI in the germline V gene. The CDR3 DNA follows: TGTGCCAGCAGTTTACAGGGTGGTGAAGCTTTCTTT. It is translated as CASSLQGGEAFF.

The gene calls are TRBV30 and TRBJ2-1; 9 nucleotides align to TRBD1. The CDR3 is 16 residues long. Germline-derived CDR1 and CDR2 are GTSNPN and SVGIG (reference sequence). Germline trimming cut 2 bases from V and 6 bases from J; bases unmatched to any gene: 11. The CDR3 nucleotides read TGTGCCTGGAGTCCAAGGGTAGGGACAGGGACCAATGAGCAGTTCTTC. Encoded protein: CAWSPRVGTGTNEQFF.

V is TRBV7-9 and J is TRBJ1-4; TRBD1 matches 7 bases. The germline CDR1 and CDR2 sequences are SEHNR and FQNEAQ (reference sequence). The CDR3 spans 16 residues. Trimming at V came to 4 bases and at J to 8 bases, leaving 13 bases not matched to a gene. CDR3 nucleotide sequence: TGTGCCAGCAGCTATCCGTCGGCAGGGGGTGGGGAAAAACTGTTTTTT. Amino acid sequence: CASSYPSAGGGEKLFF.

The V call is TRBV5-1, the J call TRBJ1-3; 7 nucleotides line up with TRBD1. CDR1 is SGHRS and CDR2 is YFSETQ in the germline V gene. The CDR3 length is 16 residues. V lost 0 bases to trimming and J lost 0 bases; unmatched junction nucleotides: 3. CDR3 region: CASSLGDRGSGNTIYF. DNA of the CDR3: TGCGCCAGCAGCTTGGGGGACAGAGGCTCTGGAAACACCATATATTTT.

This sequence joins TRBV28 and TRBJ1-2, with no clear D. Germline V gene data show CDR1 as MDHEN and CDR2 as SYDVKM. Trimming pared 5 bases from V and 8 bases from J, leaving 9 bases between. The CDR3 covers 11 residues. The CDR3 reads CASSILRGYTF. CDR3 in DNA: TGTGCCAGCAGTATCCTCCGGGGCTACACCTTC.

V gene TRBV10-3 combines with J gene TRBJ2-2, with a tentative D call TRBD2 (5 bases). The length of the CDR3 is 14 residues. Trimming took off 2 bases at V and 4 bases at J, with 8 bases between the two ends. Germline V gives CDR1 ENHRY, CDR2 SYGVKD. The CDR3 reads CAISEGGSTGELFF. CDR3 sequence (DNA): TGTGCCATCAGTGAGGGAGGATCCACCGGGGAGCTGTTTTTT.

V and J are TRBV19 and TRBJ1-5; D possibly corresponds to TRBD1 (6 bases). This CDR3 has 13 amino acids. Germline V gives CDR1 LNHDA, CDR2 SQIVND (reference sequence). The V gene lost 6 bases and the J gene lost 0 bases, with 6 bases spanning the gap. CDR3 amino acids: CASRQGSNQPQHF. The CDR3 DNA follows: TGTGCCAGTAGACAGGGTAGCAATCAGCCCCAGCATTTT.

J is TRBJ2-3 and V is TRBV24-1, with D perhaps matching TRBD1 (6 bases). The CDR3 covers 15 residues. Looked up from germline, CDR1 is KGHDR and CDR2 is SFDVKD. V shed 10 bases and J shed 3 bases, with 19 bases lying between them. The CDR3 spells CATGPGTRSTDTQYF. The CDR3, as DNA: TGTGCCACGGGCCCCGGGACACGCTCAACAGATACGCAGTATTTT.

Regarding this clone: Other nucleotide sequences from this sample produce the same CDR3. The genes are TRBV7-2 and TRBJ2-7; the D is unclear. Trimming took 0 bases from V and 2 from J, leaving 5 bases between them. The germline gives CDR1 SGHTA, CDR2 FQGNSA. The CDR3 totals 13 residues. Here the CDR3 reads CASSLARAYEQYF. The CDR3 DNA follows: TGTGCCAGCAGCTTAGCCCGCGCCTACGAGCAGTACTTC. Supplemented by reference TRBV7-2 and TRBJ2-7, the full variable domain reads GAGVSQSPSNKVTEKGKDVELRCDPISGHTALYWYRQSLGQGLEFLIYFQGNSAPDKSGLPSDRFSAERTGGSVSTLTIQRTQQEDSAVYLCASSLARAYEQYFGPGTRLTVT.

This clone was recorded once. A junction end diverges from the germline sequence, so it may reflect a read error. The V gene is TRBV14, the J gene TRBJ1-2, with 8 positions matching TRBD1. The CDR3 has 12 amino acids. The germline gives CDR1 SGHDN, CDR2 FVKESK. This chain's CDR3 is CASSRDRTSLSF. CDR3 in DNA: TGTGCCAGCAGCCGGGACAGGACCTCTTTATCCTTC.

This clone has a handful of counts. The chain uses TRBV6-5 and TRBJ2-7; 7 nucleotides line up with TRBD1. The V segment lost 1 base and the J segment 1 base; nucleotides outside the gene matches: 4. The V gene's germline CDR1 is MNHEY and CDR2 SVGAGI. CDR3 length equals 15 residues. For the CDR3, the DNA is TGTGCCAGCAGTTACTTGGGACAGAAATCCTACGAGCAGTACTTC. Its translation: CASSYLGQKSYEQYF.

This clone was found once. The rearrangement links TRBV4-3 to TRBJ2-5; 11 nucleotides match TRBD2. The V gene's germline CDR1 is LGHNA and CDR2 YSLEER. The CDR3 extends over 15 amino acids. The J segment lost 2 bases and the V segment lost 1 base, leaving 0 bases of the junction unmatched. The CDR3 here is CASSQGLAGQETQYF. CDR3 coding DNA: TGCGCCAGCAGCCAAGGACTAGCGGGGCAAGAGACCCAGTACTTC.

The V call is TRBV4-3, the J call TRBJ2-3, with TRBD2 matching 9 bases. The junction had 3 bases not matched to a gene; V was cut back by 1 base and J by 1 base. The CDR3 covers 16 residues. CDR1 is LGHNA and CDR2 is YSLEER in the germline V gene. In DNA, the CDR3 is TGCGCCAGCAGCCAAGTCCAGCGGGGGGGCACAGATACGCAGTATTTT. Translation: CASSQVQRGGTDTQYF.

This clone has just a few counts. The chain employs TRBV6-5 and TRBJ1-1, with D uncertain. Deletions cut 2 bases from V and 0 bases from J, with 7 bases between. Germline V CDR1 and CDR2: MNHEY, SVGAGI. The CDR3 length is 14 residues. The CDR3 bases are TGTGCCAGCAGTTACAAACTATTGAACACTGAAGCTTTCTTT. This codes for CASSYKLLNTEAFF.

The CDR3 sequence is CASSYSPAGASQETQYF. CDR3 in DNA: TGCGCCAGCAGCTACTCACCAGCGGGGGCCTCGCAGGAGACCCAGTACTTC. This rearrangement joins TRBV5-1 to TRBJ2-5; TRBD2 aligns across 8 bases. V gave up 3 bases and J gave up 5 bases; unmatched junction bases: 15. The CDR3 is 17 residues long. From germline, CDR1 is SGHRS and CDR2 YFSETQ.

The chain couples TRBV19 to TRBJ1-2; no firm D call. This CDR3 region has 15 residues. The ends were cut back, 6 bases at V and 4 bases at J, with 18 bases in the middle. Germline values: CDR1 LNHDA, CDR2 SQIVND (reference sequence). The CDR3 region has the DNA TGTGCCAGTAGCCCCACGGTGGGCTTTGGCTATGGCTACACCTTC. It is translated as CASSPTVGFGYGYTF.

CDR3 amino acids: CASSWGQSSYEQYF. The CDR3 DNA follows: TGTGCCAGCAGCTGGGGACAGAGCTCCTACGAGCAGTACTTC. The chain employs TRBV5-6 and TRBJ2-7, with 7 bases aligning to TRBD1. V shed 3 bases, J shed 0 bases, and the junction held 3 bases outside the gene matches. The length of the CDR3 is 14 residues. The germline gives CDR1 SGHDT, CDR2 YYEEEE.

This chain links TRBV7-2 with TRBJ2-6; tentatively, D is TRBD2 (7 bases). Germline lookup yields CDR1 SGHTA and CDR2 FQGNSA. V was trimmed by 3 bases and J by 0 bases, leaving 12 bases between them. The CDR3 contains 17 residues. This CDR3 reads CASSFKGGVSGANVLTF. CDR3 DNA: TGTGCCAGCAGCTTCAAAGGGGGGGTCTCTGGGGCCAACGTCCTGACTTTC. Full variable domain (remainder filled in from reference TRBV7-2 and TRBJ2-6): GAGVSQSPSNKVTEKGKDVELRCDPISGHTALYWYRQSLGQGLEFLIYFQGNSAPDKSGLPSDRFSAERTGGSVSTLTIQRTQQEDSAVYLCASSFKGGVSGANVLTFGAGSRLTVL.

The chain has TRBV6-2 or TRBV6-3 and TRBJ1-5; D is uncertain. Trimming took off 4 bases at V and 4 bases at J, with 11 bases between the two ends. The CDR3 runs 14 residues. Germline V gives CDR1 MNHEY, CDR2 SVGEGT. CDR3 coding DNA: TGTGCCAGCAGTTGGTCAGGTGATAATCAGCCCCAGCATTTT. This sequence encodes CASSWSGDNQPQHF.

The chain couples TRBV4-1 to TRBJ2-7; D perhaps matches TRBD1 (6 bases). CDR3 length: 14 amino acids. V lost 0 bases and J 4 bases, leaving 10 bases between the germline ends. The germline V gene encodes CDR1 MGHRA and CDR2 YSYEKL. As DNA, the CDR3 is TGCGCCAGCAGCCAAGATCGCACAGGGTACGAGCAGTACTTC. Its translation is CASSQDRTGYEQYF.

The rearrangement uses TRBV18 and TRBJ2-7, with 7 bases matching TRBD2. V was pared by 1 base and J by 2 bases, with 17 bases of the junction left unmatched. Looked up from germline, CDR1 is KGHSH and CDR2 is LQKENI. There are 19 residues in the CDR3. The DNA of the CDR3 is TGTGCCAGCTCACCACGGGAGATTTATCGGGAGGAGGCCACCTACGAGCAGTACTTC. Residues: CASSPREIYREEATYEQYF. The whole variable domain, filled in from reference TRBV18 and TRBJ2-7, reads NAGVMQNPRHLVRRRGQEARLRCSPMKGHSHVYWYRQLPEEGLKFMVYLQKENIIDESGMPKERFSAEFPKEGPSILRIQQVVRGDSAAYFCASSPREIYREEATYEQYFGPGTRLTVT.